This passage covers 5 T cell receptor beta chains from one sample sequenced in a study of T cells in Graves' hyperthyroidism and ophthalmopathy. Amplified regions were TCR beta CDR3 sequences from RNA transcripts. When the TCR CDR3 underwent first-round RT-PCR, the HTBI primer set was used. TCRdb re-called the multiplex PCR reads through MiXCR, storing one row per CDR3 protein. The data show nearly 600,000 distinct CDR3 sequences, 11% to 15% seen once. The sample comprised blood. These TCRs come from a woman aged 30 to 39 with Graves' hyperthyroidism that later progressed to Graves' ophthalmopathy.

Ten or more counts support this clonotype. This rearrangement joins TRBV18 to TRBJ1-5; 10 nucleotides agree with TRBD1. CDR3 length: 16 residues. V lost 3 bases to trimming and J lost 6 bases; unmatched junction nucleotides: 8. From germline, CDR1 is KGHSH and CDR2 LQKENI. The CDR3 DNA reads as TGTGCCAGCTCACCCCGCCCCGGGACAGGGGTTCAGCCCCAGCATTTT. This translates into CASSPRPGTGVQPQHF.

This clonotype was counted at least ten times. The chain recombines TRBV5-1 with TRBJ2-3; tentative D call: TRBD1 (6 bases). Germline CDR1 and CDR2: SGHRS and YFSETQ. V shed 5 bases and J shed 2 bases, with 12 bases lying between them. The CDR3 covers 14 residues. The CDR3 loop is CASRFGTPTDTQYF. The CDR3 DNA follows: TGCGCCAGCAGGTTTGGGACACCCACAGATACGCAGTATTTT.

The CDR3 loop reads CASSLGLGQGTGELFF. As DNA, the CDR3 is TGTGCCAGCAGCTTAGGCCTGGGACAGGGTACCGGGGAGCTGTTTTTT. This chain links TRBV7-9 with TRBJ2-2; 9 nucleotides match TRBD1. This CDR3 region has 16 residues. Germline V gene data show CDR1 as SEHNR and CDR2 as FQNEAQ (reference sequence). Germline trimming cut 1 base from V and 5 bases from J; bases unmatched to any gene: 5.

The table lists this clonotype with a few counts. The CDR3 DNA sequence: TGTGCCAGCAGACCCGGACAGGGCTTCCCCCAGCATTTT. It specifies CASRPGQGFPQHF. The chain is built from TRBV6-1 and TRBJ1-5; 8 bases line up with TRBD1. Trimming removed 6 bases from V and 10 bases from J; junction bases left unmatched: 8. Germline-derived CDR1 and CDR2 are MNHNS and SASEGT. This CDR3 has 13 amino acids.

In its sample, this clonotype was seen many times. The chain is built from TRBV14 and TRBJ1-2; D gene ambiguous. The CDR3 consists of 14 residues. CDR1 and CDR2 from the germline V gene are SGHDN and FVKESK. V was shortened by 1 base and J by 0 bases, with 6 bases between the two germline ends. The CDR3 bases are TGTGCCAGCAGCCAAGGGTGGCCTAACTATGGCTACACCTTC. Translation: CASSQGWPNYGYTF.